The source of this T cell receptor beta chain is a study of blood T cell repertoires in COVID-19. Turning to the study itself: From the United States, Italy and Spain came samples of acute and convalescent COVID-19.

Germline CDR1 SGHNT, CDR2 YYREEE (reference sequence). V was cut by 2 bases and J by 11 bases, with 9 bases left in between. The CDR3 extends over 11 amino acids. Original processing notes: Amplification from reference gene primers served as the basis for estimated nucleated cell counts. Clones were read by immunoSEQ multiplex PCR, and TCRdb kept only the in-frame ones, dropping some. Clone size and the V and J calls come from that table; the DNA yielded D and trimming. Of some 27,000 clones in the sample, roughly 84% are singletons; the top ten hold roughly 13%. This chain joins TRBV5-4 and TRBJ2-3, with D hard to call. This receptor was obtained from a human donor in a cohort sampled during active COVID-19. The donor label of this sample is uncertain. The source material was peripheral blood. Here the CDR3 reads CASSFGVLQYF. The CDR3 DNA follows: TGTGCCAGCAGCTTCGGAGTGTTGCAGTATTTT.